Shown below are 28 T cell receptor beta chains from a single sample sequenced in a study of T cell changes during pregnancy in multiple sclerosis. Profiling relied on immunoSEQ multiplex PCR, and the TCRdb table lists in-frame clones only, not all of them. Among some 43,000 clones listed, 90% were seen once. Sequenced material: peripheral blood, taken in the first trimester of pregnancy. These receptors were taken from a female donor in good health, enrolled as a control in a pregnancy study.

The chain has TRBV5-1 and TRBJ2-5; D possibly corresponds to TRBD2 (7 bases). The CDR3 has 16 residues. The V end was cut by 0 bases, the J end by 2 bases, with 14 bases between. Germline V CDR1 and CDR2: SGHRS, YFSETQ. CDR3: CASSLEGGGRQETQYF. As DNA, the CDR3 is TGCGCCAGCAGCTTGGAGGGCGGGGGCCGGCAAGAGACCCAGTACTTC.

As DNA, the CDR3 is TGTGCCTCAGGAGCGGGCCCTTGGGGGGGGCAGTTCTTC. This codes for CASGAGPWGGQFF. V is TRBV30 and J is TRBJ2-1; 7 bases are a match to TRBD2. This CDR3 contains 13 residues. Looked up from germline, CDR1 is GTSNPN and CDR2 is SVGIG (reference sequence). The V and J ends lost 7 bases and 12 bases, in that order; junction bases with no gene match: 15.

The rearrangement joins TRBV2 to TRBJ2-1, with TRBD2 matching 8 bases. Germline V gene data show CDR1 as SNHLY and CDR2 as FYNNEI. The ends lost 5 bases at V and 2 bases at J; junction bases unmatched: 5. The length of the CDR3 is 15 residues. As DNA, the CDR3 is TGTGCCAGCAGTTACACTAGCGGAGCCTACAATGAGCAGTTCTTC. This sequence encodes CASSYTSGAYNEQFF.

V and J are TRBV6-6 and TRBJ1-2; D unresolved. Germline CDR1 MNHNY, CDR2 SVGAGI (reference sequence). This CDR3 comprises 15 residues. V gave up 0 bases and J gave up 1 base, with 9 bases separating them. In nucleotides, the CDR3 is TGTGCCAGCAGTTACTCGGCAGTGATTAACTATGGCTACACCTTC. As protein: CASSYSAVINYGYTF.

The rearrangement uses TRBV5-4 and TRBJ2-2, with 9 bases lining up with TRBD2. Germline V gives CDR1 SGHNT, CDR2 YYREEE (reference sequence). The ends lost 3 bases at V and 3 bases at J; junction bases unmatched: 3. The CDR3 sequence is 15 residues long. The CDR3 reads CASSWAGGYTGELFF. The CDR3 DNA reads TGTGCCAGCAGCTGGGCGGGAGGGTACACCGGGGAGCTGTTTTTT.

The CDR3 protein is CATSGGAGEQFF. The CDR3 region has the DNA TGTGCCACCAGCGGGGGGGCCGGTGAGCAGTTCTTC. The chain couples TRBV15 to TRBJ2-1; a possible D gene is TRBD2 (7 bases). The CDR3 covers 12 residues. V lost 5 bases and J lost 9, with 11 bases in between. CDR1 and CDR2 (germline): LNHNV, YYDKDF (reference sequence).

The J gene is TRBJ1-5, the V gene TRBV27; D is undetermined. V was cut by 3 bases and J by 0 bases, with 9 bases left in between. CDR1 is MNHEY, CDR2 SMNVEV, per germline (reference sequence). CDR3 length equals 15 residues. In DNA, the CDR3 is TGTGCCAGCAGTTTCTACGGGAATAGCAATCAGCCCCAGCATTTT. Translating it yields CASSFYGNSNQPQHF.

This clone showed up just once. The chain joins TRBV7-2 to TRBJ2-2, with TRBD1 matching over 10 bases. Germline CDR1 and CDR2: SGHTA and FQGNSA. The CDR3 runs 16 residues. J gave up 7 bases and V 5 bases, and 10 bases lay outside the gene matches. The CDR3 spells CASSPRRTGGSGELFF. The CDR3 region has the DNA TGTGCCAGCAGCCCACGTCGGACAGGGGGTAGCGGGGAGCTGTTTTTT.

The chain uses TRBV6-5 and TRBJ1-2; D not certain. Germline CDR1 and CDR2: MNHEY and SVGAGI. The CDR3 is 14 residues long. The ends were cut back, 4 bases at V and 7 bases at J, with 16 bases in the middle. This CDR3 reads CASSFRNSHGGYTF. For the CDR3, the DNA is TGTGCCAGCAGTTTTCGAAACTCCCACGGTGGCTACACCTTC.

The rearrangement uses TRBV6-4 and TRBJ1-6; no definite D call. There are 16 residues in the CDR3. V lost 6 bases, J lost 8 bases, and 20 bases lay in between. CDR1 is MRHNA and CDR2 is SNTAGT in the germline V gene. The CDR3 loop is CASSPSGGSSDSPLHF. As DNA, the CDR3 is TGTGCCAGCAGCCCTTCGGGCGGGTCTTCGGATTCACCCCTCCACTTT.

The rearrangement links TRBV7-3 to TRBJ2-5; 8 nucleotides line up with TRBD1. The CDR3 contains 16 residues. J lost 4 bases, V lost 0 bases, and 7 bases had no gene match. The germline V gene has CDR1 SGHTA and CDR2 FQGTGA. In DNA, the CDR3 is TGTGCCAGCAGCTTAACCGACAGGGGAAGCCGAGAGACCCAGTACTTC. It translates to CASSLTDRGSRETQYF.

The V call is TRBV6-4, the J call TRBJ2-1; D uncertain. V was cut by 3 bases and J by 4 bases, with 10 bases left in between. The germline V gene encodes CDR1 MRHNA and CDR2 SNTAGT. The CDR3 sequence is 14 residues long. CDR3 sequence reads: CASSEFVVYNEQFF. CDR3 sequence (DNA): TGTGCCAGCAGTGAATTTGTCGTATACAATGAGCAGTTCTTC.

This chain joins TRBV27 and TRBJ1-6; TRBD1 agrees at 9 bases. The V gene end was trimmed by 5 bases and the J gene end by 4 bases; junction bases not matched to a gene: 9. The CDR3 totals 17 residues. CDR1 is MNHEY, CDR2 SMNVEV, per germline (reference sequence). The CDR3 protein is CASSTKPDRGYNSPLHF. For the CDR3, the DNA is TGTGCCAGCAGTACGAAACCGGACAGGGGATATAATTCACCCCTCCACTTT.

The chain links TRBV7-6 to TRBJ2-1; 11 positions agree with TRBD1. Germline lookup yields CDR1 SGHVS and CDR2 FNYEAQ. V trimming: 1 base; J trimming: 8 bases; junction bases outside the gene matches: 4. This CDR3 has 15 amino acids. The CDR3 DNA sequence: TGTGCCAGCAGCTTAGACGGACAGGGGGCCGATGAGCAGTTCTTC. It is translated as CASSLDGQGADEQFF.

The chain links TRBV28 to TRBJ2-1, with D maybe TRBD1 (6 bases). Trimming stripped 7 bases from V and 8 bases from J, with 18 bases between. The germline V gene encodes CDR1 MDHEN and CDR2 SYDVKM. The CDR3 sequence is 14 residues long. CDR3 protein: CASTPGTRAHEQFF. The CDR3 bases are TGTGCCAGCACTCCCGGGACAAGGGCCCATGAGCAGTTCTTC.

V is TRBV5-1 and J is TRBJ1-3; the D gene is possibly TRBD1 (5 bases). The CDR3 is 15 residues long. Trimming pared 0 bases from V and 4 bases from J, leaving 11 bases between. Germline CDR1 and CDR2: SGHRS and YFSETQ. In DNA form, the CDR3 reads TGCGCCAGCAGCTTGGCAGGGTCGGTCGGAAACACCATATATTTT. Translation: CASSLAGSVGNTIYF. The variable domain in full, completed from reference TRBV5-1 and TRBJ1-3, reads KAGVTQTPRYLIKTRGQQVTLSCSPISGHRSVSWYQQTPGQGLQFLFEYFSETQRNKGNFPGRFSGRQFSNSRSEMNVSTLELGDSALYLCASSLAGSVGNTIYFGEGSWLTVV.

V usage is TRBV28 and J usage is TRBJ1-2; D not resolved. There are 14 residues in the CDR3. CDR1 and CDR2 from the germline V gene are MDHEN and SYDVKM. Trimming stripped 2 bases from V and 3 bases from J, with 10 bases between. The CDR3 DNA is TGTGCCAGCAGTTTACGGGTAGCGGACTATGGCTACACCTTC. It is translated as CASSLRVADYGYTF.

The genes are TRBV11-3 and TRBJ2-1, with D perhaps matching TRBD2 (5 bases). CDR1 and CDR2 (germline): SGHNT, YENEEA. Deletions cut 6 bases from V and 5 bases from J, with 17 bases between. The CDR3 has 15 amino acids. For the CDR3, the DNA is TGTGCCAGCAGTTTGTCGGACTGGGGAGACAATGAGCAGTTCTTC. It yields the protein CASSLSDWGDNEQFF.

The chain carries TRBV10-3 and TRBJ2-3, with 11 bases fitting TRBD2. This CDR3 is built from 14 residues. Trimming cost V 10 bases and J 2 bases; bases outside gene matches: 5. CDR1 is ENHRY, CDR2 SYGVKD, per germline. CDR3 DNA sequence: TGTGCCACAAGTAGCGGGAGGGCCACAGATACGCAGTATTTT. It codes for CATSSGRATDTQYF.

This clone has more than one count but fewer than ten. J is TRBJ2-7 and V is TRBV30; D not certain. Germline values: CDR1 GTSNPN, CDR2 SVGIG (reference sequence). The CDR3 contains 12 residues. V lost 2 bases and J 0 bases, leaving 5 bases between the germline ends. The CDR3 DNA sequence: TGTGCCTGGAGTAGGAGCTCCTACGAGCAGTACTTC. Its protein is CAWSRSSYEQYF. The full variable domain, with the rest looked up from reference TRBV30 and TRBJ2-7, is SQTIHQWPATLVQPVGSPLSLECTVEGTSNPNLYWYRQAAGRGLQLLFYSVGIGQISSEVPQNLSASRPQDRQFILSSKKLLLSDSGFYLCAWSRSSYEQYFGPGTRLTVT.

The rearrangement links TRBV5-6 to TRBJ1-2; D unresolved. Germline V gene data show CDR1 as SGHDT and CDR2 as YYEEEE. The CDR3 runs 13 residues. With 3 bases removed from V and 4 bases from J, the gap between germline ends came to 10 bases. CDR3 nucleotide sequence: TGTGCCAGCAGCTCCCTGGCTGGCTATGGCTACACCTTC. Translating it yields CASSSLAGYGYTF.

V usage is TRBV27 and J usage is TRBJ1-4; D might be TRBD1 (6 bases). Per the germline V gene, CDR1 is MNHEY and CDR2 is SMNVEV (reference sequence). This CDR3 region has 17 residues. Deletions cut 0 bases from V and 7 bases from J, with 18 bases between. In nucleotides, the CDR3 is TGTGCCAGCAGTTTATCGGCCCTCCGGGGGGCGGTTGAAAAACTGTTTTTT. It codes for CASSLSALRGAVEKLFF.

The chain recombines TRBV10-3 with TRBJ2-3; the D gene is possibly TRBD1 (6 bases). From germline, CDR1 is ENHRY and CDR2 SYGVKD. V lost 0 bases and J 4 bases, leaving 11 bases between the germline ends. This CDR3 has 15 residues. CDR3 DNA sequence: TGTGCCATCAGTGAGTCGGAACAGGGCGCAGATACGCAGTATTTT. Translation gives CAISESEQGADTQYF.

This chain joins TRBV9 and TRBJ2-3; TRBD2 is a possible D gene (6 bases). V was pared by 0 bases and J by 3 bases, with 14 bases between. Germline V gives CDR1 SGDLS, CDR2 YYNGEE. This CDR3 has 16 residues. Here the CDR3 DNA reads TGTGCCAGCAGCGTAGAACCGGGAGAGGGAACAGATACGCAGTATTTT. Amino acids: CASSVEPGEGTDTQYF.

This rearrangement joins TRBV6-6 to TRBJ2-2; 7 positions agree with TRBD2. Trimming cost V 0 bases and J 7 bases; bases outside gene matches: 2. The CDR3 extends over 14 amino acids. Germline CDR1 and CDR2: MNHNY and SVGAGI (reference sequence). In nucleotides, the CDR3 is TGTGCCAGCAGTTACTCATTAGCGGGCGGGGAGCTGTTTTTT. Protein sequence: CASSYSLAGGELFF.

CDR3 in amino acids: CASSLRGQANTGELFF. CDR3 nucleotides: TGCGCCAGCAGCTTGAGGGGACAGGCGAACACCGGGGAGCTGTTTTTT. The V and J genes are TRBV5-1 and TRBJ2-2, with TRBD1 identical over 8 bases. The V gene end was trimmed by 1 base and the J gene end by 0 bases; junction bases not matched to a gene: 2. The germline V gene encodes CDR1 SGHRS and CDR2 YFSETQ. This CDR3 contains 16 residues.

This chain connects TRBV28 to TRBJ2-1, with D possibly matching TRBD2 (6 bases). Per germline, CDR1 MDHEN and CDR2 SYDVKM. This CDR3 region has 15 residues. Trimming took off 9 bases at V and 3 bases at J, with 18 bases between the two ends. The CDR3 here is CASLYTSPRYNEQFF. The DNA of the CDR3 is TGTGCCAGTCTTTACACTAGCCCGCGCTACAATGAGCAGTTCTTC.

This rearrangement joins TRBV6-5 to TRBJ2-7, with TRBD1 as a possible D gene (6 bases). The germline CDR1 and CDR2 sequences are MNHEY and SVGAGI. The CDR3 is 15 residues long. V was trimmed by 5 bases and J by 0 bases, leaving 14 bases between them. The CDR3 region has the DNA TGTGCCAGCAGTAACAGGGTCGATAGCTCCTACGAGCAGTACTTC. Encoded protein: CASSNRVDSSYEQYF.